Here is one T cell receptor beta chain with its context. These data are taken from a study of blood T cell repertoires in COVID-19. The method was immunoSEQ multiplex PCR; TCRdb's version includes in-frame clones alone and lacks a portion of them. The sample yields 300,000 or so clones, around 84% seen once. Trimming removed 4 bases from V and 8 bases from J, with 15 bases in between. This CDR3 is built from 14 residues. CDR1 and CDR2 (germline): SGHNT, YYREEE (reference sequence). The sequencing input was PBMCs or T cells enriched from blood (not recorded which). This receptor was identified in a woman in her late teens or twenties who had recovered from COVID-19. The chain is built from TRBV5-4 and TRBJ1-4; the D is unclear. The CDR3 DNA is TGTGCCAGCAGCATGGGAGGGTATCAGGAAAAACTGTTTTTT. Translated, it gives CASSMGGYQEKLFF.